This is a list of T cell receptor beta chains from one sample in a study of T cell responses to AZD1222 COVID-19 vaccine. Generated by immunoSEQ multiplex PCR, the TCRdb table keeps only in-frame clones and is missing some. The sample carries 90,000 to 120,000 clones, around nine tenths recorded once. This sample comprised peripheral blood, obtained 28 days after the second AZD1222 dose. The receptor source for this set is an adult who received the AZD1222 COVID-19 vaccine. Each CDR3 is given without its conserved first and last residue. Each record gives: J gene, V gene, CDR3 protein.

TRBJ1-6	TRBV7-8	ASSLEGTGNSPLH
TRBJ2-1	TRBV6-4	ASSVEGGSYNEQF
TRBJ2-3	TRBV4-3	ASSRGAGALEGQY
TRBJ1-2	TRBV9	ASTKSRVGYGYT
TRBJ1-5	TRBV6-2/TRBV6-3	ASSLSRNQPQH
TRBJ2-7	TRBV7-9	ASSLGAGDYEQY
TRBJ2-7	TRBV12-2	ASRLTYDRDEQY
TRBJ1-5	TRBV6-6	ASNEISNQPQH
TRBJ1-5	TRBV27	ASSRQNQPQH
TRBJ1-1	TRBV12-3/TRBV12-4	ASSLGSWTEAF
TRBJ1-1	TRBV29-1	SVEGEGTEAF
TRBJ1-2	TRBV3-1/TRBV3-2	ASSTRQGNGYT
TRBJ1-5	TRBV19	ASSTQRQGVSNQPQH
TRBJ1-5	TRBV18	ASSLQGVNQPQH
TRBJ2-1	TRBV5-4	AGTGTLGNEQF
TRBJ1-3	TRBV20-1	SAKSIDTIY
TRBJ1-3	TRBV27	ASSLRGSGNTIY
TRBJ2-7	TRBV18	ASSPGQSNYEQY
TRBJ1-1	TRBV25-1	ASSEWGDTTEAF
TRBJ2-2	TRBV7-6	ASSLARTGELF
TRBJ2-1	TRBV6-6	ASTLTSGGFYNEQF
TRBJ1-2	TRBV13	ASSLGDRANYGYT
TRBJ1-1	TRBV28	ASTTSTGPNTEAF
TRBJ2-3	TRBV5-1	ASSAAGGQTDTQY
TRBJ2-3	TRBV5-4	ASSSPGQGPDTQY
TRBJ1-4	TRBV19	ASRPHQATNEKLF
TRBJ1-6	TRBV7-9	ASSLADNSPLH
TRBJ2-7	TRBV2	ASRRSGQDYVEQY
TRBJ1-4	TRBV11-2	ASSSPGTTNEKLF
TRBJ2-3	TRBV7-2	ASRPDSHNGADTQY
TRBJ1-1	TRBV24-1	ATSDHSTGGTEAF
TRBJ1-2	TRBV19	ASSNRGTGYT
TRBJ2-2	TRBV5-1	ASSTRTGRTGELF
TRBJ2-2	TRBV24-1	ATSDLEGEAGELF
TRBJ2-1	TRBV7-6	ASSFDRGNEQF
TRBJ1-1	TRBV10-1	ASSEGENTEAF
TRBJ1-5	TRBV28	ASSLGWGQPQH
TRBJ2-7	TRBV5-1	ASSFGGASYEQY
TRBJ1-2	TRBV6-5	AAASGNYGYT
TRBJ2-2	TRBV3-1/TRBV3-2	ASSRLGLAGERNTGELF
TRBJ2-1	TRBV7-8	ASSRGLAGGNEQF
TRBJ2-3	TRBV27	ASSNPRSPDTQY
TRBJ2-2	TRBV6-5	ASTTGTANTGELF
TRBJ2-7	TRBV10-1	ASSAFRTGLYEQY
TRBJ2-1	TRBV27	ASTPPGYNEQF
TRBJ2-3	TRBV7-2	ASTRGSEGTDTQY
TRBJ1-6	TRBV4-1	ASSPRGQGGGYNSPLH
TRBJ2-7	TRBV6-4	ASSAPWQGKPYEQY
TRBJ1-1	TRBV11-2	ASTRTELNTEAF
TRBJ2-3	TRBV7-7	ASSFEGGTQY
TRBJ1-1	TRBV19	ASSRDMNTEAF
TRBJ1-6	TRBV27	ASRTGLGNSPLH
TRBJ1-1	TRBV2	ASSGPDTEAF
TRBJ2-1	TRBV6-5	ASSYASGGGNEQF